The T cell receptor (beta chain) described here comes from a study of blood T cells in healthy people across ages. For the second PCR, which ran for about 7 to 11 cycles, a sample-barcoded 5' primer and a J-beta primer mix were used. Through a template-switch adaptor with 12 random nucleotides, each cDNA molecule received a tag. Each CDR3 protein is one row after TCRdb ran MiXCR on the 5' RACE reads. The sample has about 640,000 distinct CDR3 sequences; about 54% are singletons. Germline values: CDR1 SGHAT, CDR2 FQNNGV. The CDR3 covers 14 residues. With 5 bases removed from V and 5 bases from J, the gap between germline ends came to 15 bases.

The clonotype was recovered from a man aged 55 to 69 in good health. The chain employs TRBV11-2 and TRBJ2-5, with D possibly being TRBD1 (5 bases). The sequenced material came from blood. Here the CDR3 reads CASSPQGSRETQYF. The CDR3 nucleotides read TGTGCCAGCAGCCCCCAGGGTAGCAGGGAGACCCAGTACTTC.